This T cell receptor beta chain originates from a study of PD-L1 blockade in urothelial cancer. Study-wide background: Male sex and bladder-origin urothelial cancer were recorded for about 85% of the roughly 30 patients.

General study results and limits: At the 3-week point, tumor-associated blood clones expanded more in durable-benefit patients.

The germline CDR1 and CDR2 sequences are MNHNS and SASEGT. The V end lost 6 bases, the J end lost 10 bases, and 16 bases lay between the germline ends. The CDR3 has 13 residues. About this clone: Its cognate antigen is unknown.

Patients presented with locally advanced or metastatic urothelial carcinoma. Spiked synthetic TCR analogs estimated absolute template abundance per PCR. The data were produced by immunoSEQ multiplex PCR, yet TCRdb's version contains in-frame clones alone and is incomplete. Of about 50,000 clones in the sample, roughly 85% were seen once. The sequence was collected from a man aged 55 to 70 with urothelial cancer. The sample was PBMCs, taken around atezolizumab (anti-PD-L1) treatment. The rearrangement links TRBV6-1 to TRBJ1-3; maybe TRBD1 (5 bases). CDR3: CASSQQALGTIYF. The CDR3 region has the DNA TGTGCCAGCAGCCAACAGGCTTTAGGGACCATATATTTT.